One and the same sample provided the 30 T cell receptor beta chains below, sequenced in a study of shared clonotypes between healthy human individuals. Profiling relied on immunoSEQ multiplex PCR, and the TCRdb table lists in-frame clones only, not all of them. Of over 95,000 clones in the sample, over 65% are singletons; the top ten hold roughly 24%. What was sequenced was memory CD8+ T cells sorted from blood. Documented subset: CD45RO+ cells pooled with CCR7-negative TemRA cells. The receptors stem from a woman in her twenties or thirties in good health.

This clone was observed at least ten times. This rearrangement joins TRBV19 to TRBJ1-1; D is perhaps TRBD1 (5 bases). Trimming cost V 3 bases and J 4 bases, with 12 bases left between them. The CDR3 spans 14 residues. Germline CDR1 LNHDA, CDR2 SQIVND (reference sequence). CDR3 loop: CASSMPRDLTEAFF. CDR3 DNA: TGTGCCAGTAGTATGCCCCGGGACCTCACTGAAGCTTTCTTT.

Notes on this clone: At the DNA level, this CDR3 is encoded by other sequences in the same sample as well. The chain carries TRBV5-1 and TRBJ2-1, with a weak D call TRBD2 (6 bases). The CDR3 sequence is 15 residues long. V shed 1 base and J shed 1 base, with 9 bases lying between them. Per the germline V gene, CDR1 is SGHRS and CDR2 is YFSETQ. The CDR3 protein is CASSLSSGSYNEQFF. The CDR3 nucleotides are TGCGCCAGCAGCTTGAGTAGCGGATCCTACAATGAGCAGTTCTTC.

This chain connects TRBV5-1 to TRBJ1-4; D remains unclear. V was shortened by 0 bases and J by 0 bases, with 3 bases between the two germline ends. The CDR3 consists of 14 residues. From germline, CDR1 is SGHRS and CDR2 YFSETQ. This CDR3 reads CASSLASTNEKLFF. CDR3 nucleotide sequence: TGCGCCAGCAGCTTGGCATCAACTAATGAAAAACTGTTTTTT.

This chain connects TRBV28 to TRBJ2-7, with D hard to call. Germline CDR1 is MDHEN and CDR2 is SYDVKM. The CDR3 runs 15 residues. The V end was cut by 0 bases, the J end by 6 bases, with 15 bases between. The CDR3 DNA reads TGTGCCAGCAGTTTATGGGGCAGCTTCTCGGCCGAGCAGTACTTC. Encoded protein: CASSLWGSFSAEQYF. Combining the CDR3 with reference TRBV28 and TRBJ2-7 gives the whole variable domain DVKVTQSSRYLVKRTGEKVFLECVQDMDHENMFWYRQDPGLGLRLIYFSYDVKMKEKGDIPEGYSVSREKKERFSLILESASTNQTSMYLCASSLWGSFSAEQYFGPGTRLTVT.

This chain links TRBV28 with TRBJ2-1, with 11 bases aligning to TRBD2. Germline CDR1 reads MDHEN; CDR2 reads SYDVKM. This CDR3 is built from 18 residues. The V and J ends lost 1 base and 2 bases, in that order; junction bases with no gene match: 7. The CDR3 nucleotides are TGTGCCAGCAGTTTATCTCTGGTAGCGGGAGGGGCCTACAATGAGCAGTTCTTC. Protein sequence: CASSLSLVAGGAYNEQFF.

The V call is TRBV7-9, the J call TRBJ2-7; 7 bases agree with TRBD1. Germline trimming cut 5 bases from V and 0 bases from J; bases unmatched to any gene: 7. The CDR3 is 15 residues long. Germline lookup yields CDR1 SEHNR and CDR2 FQNEAQ (reference sequence). CDR3 sequence reads: CASSLGTVSSYEQYF. The CDR3 nucleotides are TGTGCCAGCAGCCTTGGGACAGTCTCCTCCTACGAGCAGTACTTC.

The chain has TRBV5-4 and TRBJ2-2; no clear D. The CDR3 runs 11 residues. V was pared by 4 bases and J by 8 bases, with 6 bases between. The germline V gene has CDR1 SGHNT and CDR2 YYREEE (reference sequence). The CDR3 DNA reads TGTGCCAGCAGCCGTACGGGGGAGCTGTTTTTT. This translates into CASSRTGELFF.

A single count supports this clone. The rearrangement links TRBV7-9 to TRBJ2-7; TRBD2 matches at 7 bases. Germline-derived CDR1 and CDR2 are SEHNR and FQNEAQ (reference sequence). This CDR3 is built from 13 residues. J lost 4 bases, V lost 11 bases, and 11 bases had no gene match. CDR3 sequence (DNA): TGTGCCGGGGAAAGGGAGGGAGGTTACGAGCAGTACTTC. It codes for CAGEREGGYEQYF.

By share, this clone ranks as medium-sized (0.01 to 0.1%). The chain combines TRBV28 with TRBJ2-1, with 10 bases fitting TRBD2. Germline V gene lookup returns CDR1 MDHEN and CDR2 SYDVKM. The CDR3 is 16 residues long. V was pared by 5 bases and J by 6 bases, with 10 bases of the junction left unmatched. The CDR3 nucleotides are TGTGCCAGCAGTCCGAGAATAGCGGGAGGACGCAATGAGCAGTTCTTC. Amino acids: CASSPRIAGGRNEQFF. The variable domain in full, with the rest retrieved from reference TRBV28 and TRBJ2-1, is DVKVTQSSRYLVKRTGEKVFLECVQDMDHENMFWYRQDPGLGLRLIYFSYDVKMKEKGDIPEGYSVSREKKERFSLILESASTNQTSMYLCASSPRIAGGRNEQFFGPGTRLTVL.

The V and J genes are TRBV2 and TRBJ1-1; 11 bases match TRBD1. After removal of 2 bases from V and 1 base from J, the junction contained 3 bases not matched to a gene. In germline, CDR1 is SNHLY, CDR2 FYNNEI. This CDR3 has 16 residues. As DNA, the CDR3 is TGTGCCAGCAGTGAATGGGACAGGGGGGGGAACACTGAAGCTTTCTTT. Encoded protein: CASSEWDRGGNTEAFF.

The gene calls are TRBV19 and TRBJ2-1, with 9 positions matching TRBD2. Germline V CDR1 and CDR2: LNHDA, SQIVND (reference sequence). After removal of 5 bases from V and 7 bases from J, the junction contained 12 bases not matched to a gene. This CDR3 has 16 residues. The CDR3 spells CASSSSGAGGRNEQFF. CDR3 coding DNA: TGTGCCAGTAGTTCCTCCGGGGCGGGAGGGCGAAATGAGCAGTTCTTC.

The V call is TRBV25-1, the J call TRBJ1-4, with 7 bases that match TRBD1. Germline V gene lookup returns CDR1 MGHDK and CDR2 SYGVNS. There are 14 residues in the CDR3. V lost 2 bases, J lost 8 bases, and 5 bases stayed unmatched. The CDR3 DNA reads TGTGCCAGCAGTGAAAGACAGGGTGGCGAAAAACTGTTTTTT. Translation gives CASSERQGGEKLFF.

The gene calls are TRBV6-5 and TRBJ2-5; 7 bases are shared with TRBD2. The length of the CDR3 is 12 residues. Looked up from germline, CDR1 is MNHEY and CDR2 is SVGAGI. J lost 4 bases, V lost 5 bases, and 1 base had no gene match. The CDR3 region is CASSVAGETQYF. The CDR3 DNA follows: TGTGCCAGCAGTGTAGCGGGAGAGACCCAGTACTTC.

CDR3 sequence: CASSPSRVANYGYTF. The CDR3 DNA reads as TGTGCCAGCTCCCCGTCTAGGGTGGCTAACTATGGCTACACCTTC. The chain uses TRBV18 and TRBJ1-2, with D unresolved. Trimming cost V 6 bases and J 0 bases, with 14 bases left between them. Germline V lookup: CDR1 KGHSH, CDR2 LQKENI. This CDR3 is 15 amino acids long.

The chain uses TRBV19 and TRBJ2-5; 8 bases line up with TRBD2. V lost 5 bases to trimming and J lost 4 bases; unmatched junction nucleotides: 9. The germline gives CDR1 LNHDA, CDR2 SQIVND (reference sequence). This CDR3 is 15 amino acids long. The CDR3 region is CASSGSAGAGETQYF. In nucleotides, the CDR3 is TGTGCCAGTAGTGGGTCAGCGGGAGCTGGAGAGACCCAGTACTTC.

The gene calls are TRBV23-1 and TRBJ2-1, with 7 bases that match TRBD2. TRBV23-1 is an open reading frame whose function is uncertain. The CDR3 covers 19 residues. Trimming at V came to 4 bases and at J to 2 bases, leaving 17 bases not matched to a gene. The CDR3 bases are TGCGCCAGCAGTCCAGGGCAAGGGGAGGGCCATAAGACCTACAATGAGCAGTTCTTC. It is translated as CASSPGQGEGHKTYNEQFF.

V and J are TRBV10-1 and TRBJ2-3; D remains unclear. CDR3 length equals 19 residues. Trimming removed 0 bases from V and 0 bases from J, with 19 bases in between. From germline, CDR1 is WNHNN and CDR2 SYGVQD (reference sequence). The CDR3: CASSESIASGYASTDTQYF. The CDR3 DNA reads as TGCGCCAGCAGTGAGTCGATCGCCTCCGGATATGCTAGCACAGATACGCAGTATTTT.

This chain's CDR3 is CASSYAAQGSYEQYF. The CDR3, as DNA: TGTGCCAGCAGTTACGCAGCACAGGGGTCCTACGAGCAGTACTTC. V is TRBV6-5 and J is TRBJ2-5; 7 nucleotides align to TRBD1. Judging by the DNA end, TRBJ2-7 fits better; the J call may be wrong. CDR3 length equals 15 residues. Germline V CDR1 and CDR2: MNHEY, SVGAGI.

The chain couples TRBV12-5 to TRBJ2-1; D gene ambiguous. The germline CDR1 and CDR2 sequences are LGHNT and FRNRAP. V lost 5 bases, J lost 3 bases, and 8 bases lay in between. This CDR3 spans 13 amino acids. The CDR3 protein is CASGLTFYNEQFF. The CDR3, as DNA: TGTGCTAGTGGTCTGACTTTCTACAATGAGCAGTTCTTC.

The gene calls are TRBV19 and TRBJ1-2; 9 bases line up with TRBD1. This CDR3 has 12 amino acids. The J segment lost 3 bases and the V segment lost 8 bases, leaving 1 base of the junction unmatched. Germline V gives CDR1 LNHDA, CDR2 SQIVND (reference sequence). The CDR3, as DNA: TGTGCCAGTCGGACAGGGGACTATGGCTACACCTTC. Encoded protein: CASRTGDYGYTF.

This clone was observed a handful of times. The rearrangement uses TRBV7-3 and TRBJ2-7; 7 positions match TRBD1. V shed 5 bases and J 0 bases; nucleotides not matched to a gene: 7. CDR3 size: 15 residues. Germline CDR1 reads SGHTA; CDR2 reads FQGTGA. As DNA, the CDR3 is TGTGCCAGCAGCCTTGGGACAGTCTCCTCCTACGAGCAGTACTTC. Amino acids: CASSLGTVSSYEQYF.

V gene TRBV6-1 combines with J gene TRBJ2-7; TRBD2 agrees at 14 bases. Germline assignment: CDR1 MNHNS and CDR2 SASEGT. The CDR3 length is 17 residues. V lost 3 bases and J lost 1; bases outside the gene matches: 5. CDR3 in amino acids: CASSDARTSGRSYEQYF. The CDR3 DNA is TGTGCCAGCAGTGACGCCCGGACTAGCGGGAGGTCCTACGAGCAGTACTTC.

This chain connects TRBV7-9 to TRBJ2-7; D is unclear. Trimming took 5 bases from V and 4 from J, leaving 12 bases between them. This CDR3 has 13 amino acids. Germline CDR1 and CDR2: SEHNR and FQNEAQ (reference sequence). For the CDR3, the DNA is TGTGCCAGCAGCCAGGACGGCAAATACGAGCAGTACTTC. Translated, it gives CASSQDGKYEQYF. Full variable domain (missing parts from reference TRBV7-9 and TRBJ2-7): DTGVSQNPRHKITKRGQNVTFRCDPISEHNRLYWYRQTLGQGPEFLTYFQNEAQLEKSRLLSDRFSAERPKGSFSTLEIQRTEQGDSAMYLCASSQDGKYEQYFGPGTRLTVT.

About this clone itself: The same CDR3 can be traced to other DNA sequences in this sample. The genes are TRBV9 and TRBJ2-3; 9 bases fit TRBD2. Germline V gives CDR1 SGDLS, CDR2 YYNGEE. The V and J ends lost 3 bases and 6 bases, in that order; junction bases with no gene match: 5. This CDR3 is 14 amino acids long. The CDR3 DNA is TGTGCCAGCAGCGCTAGCGGGAAGGCGGATACGCAGTATTTT. Encoded protein: CASSASGKADTQYF.

J is TRBJ2-1 and V is TRBV7-9; possible D gene TRBD2, 5 bases. The ends were cut back, 5 bases at V and 1 base at J, with 12 bases in the middle. The germline V gene has CDR1 SEHNR and CDR2 FQNEAQ (reference sequence). CDR3 length equals 15 residues. The CDR3 region is CASSLLRGSYNEQFF. Written as DNA, the CDR3 is TGTGCCAGCAGCCTCCTACGGGGTTCCTACAATGAGCAGTTCTTC.

This sequence joins TRBV18 and TRBJ2-7, with D perhaps TRBD2 (5 bases). Germline V gene lookup returns CDR1 KGHSH and CDR2 LQKENI. This CDR3 contains 12 residues. Between the trimmed V and J ends, which lost 4 bases and 7 bases, there was a span of 11 bases. CDR3 residues: CASSRPPGEQYF. In DNA, the CDR3 is TGTGCCAGCTCACGACCCCCGGGGGAGCAGTACTTC.

This chain joins TRBV27 and TRBJ2-7, with TRBD2 as a possible D gene (6 bases). The CDR3 is 15 residues long. The germline CDR1 and CDR2 sequences are MNHEY and SMNVEV (reference sequence). V was cut by 1 base and J by 3 bases, with 13 bases left in between. The DNA for the CDR3 is TGTGCCAGCAGTTTATTTCCAAAGACTAGCTACGAGCAGTACTTC. It codes for CASSLFPKTSYEQYF.

The chain is built from TRBV19 and TRBJ2-1, with 8 bases identical to TRBD1. The CDR3 covers 15 residues. Unmatched junction bases numbered 15, after V lost 10 bases and J lost 7 bases. From germline, CDR1 is LNHDA and CDR2 SQIVND (reference sequence). The CDR3, as DNA: TGTGCCACCTCACACGACAGGGGAAGACAGAATGAGCAGTTCTTC. Protein sequence: CATSHDRGRQNEQFF.

This clone turned up a few times. The chain joins TRBV25-1 to TRBJ2-5, with D tentatively TRBD1 or TRBD2 (5 bases each). V was clipped by 11 bases and J by 1 base, with 11 bases between them. CDR3 size: 12 residues. Germline loops: CDR1 MGHDK, CDR2 SYGVNS. For the CDR3, the DNA is TGTGCCGCAACGGGGCGCCAAGAGACCCAGTACTTC. This gives the protein CAATGRQETQYF.

This clone was counted at least ten times. V gene TRBV6-1 combines with J gene TRBJ1-5; possible D gene TRBD1, 5 bases. The CDR3 has 15 amino acids. The V gene's germline CDR1 is MNHNS and CDR2 SASEGT. Trimming took 6 bases from V and 0 from J, leaving 12 bases between them. The CDR3 sequence is CASSKQEDSNQPQHF. In nucleotides, the CDR3 is TGTGCCAGCAGCAAACAGGAAGATAGCAATCAGCCCCAGCATTTT.